Included here is one T cell receptor beta chain sequence, with context. The CDR3 runs 14 residues. Germline V gene lookup returns CDR1 SGDLS and CDR2 YYNGEE. The V end was cut by 3 bases, the J end by 4 bases, with 13 bases between. This specimen belongs to a study of blood T cell repertoires in COVID-19. Across the study: T cells, B-cell-depleted T cells, or PBMCs supplied cDNA or gDNA.

This table comes from immunoSEQ multiplex PCR, and its TCRdb copy is limited to in-frame clones, with some not included. Among about 360,000 clones listed, 86% were seen once. The sequenced material came from peripheral blood. The gene calls are TRBV9 and TRBJ1-2, with D tentatively TRBD1 (5 bases). This receptor was identified in a woman aged 55-70 years with COVID-19, enrolled during active disease. The CDR3 spells CASSEQGLPYGYTF. DNA for the CDR3: TGTGCCAGCAGCGAGCAGGGCTTGCCCTATGGCTACACCTTC. Drawing the rest from reference TRBV9 and TRBJ1-2, the complete variable domain is DSGVTQTPKHLITATGQRVTLRCSPRSGDLSVYWYQQSLDQGLQFLIQYYNGEERAKGNILERFSAQQFPDLHSELNLSSLELGDSALYFCASSEQGLPYGYTFGSGTRLTVV.